One and the same sample provided the 28 T cell receptor beta chains below, sequenced in a study of T cell responses to AZD1222 COVID-19 vaccine. TCRdb's table, derived via immunoSEQ multiplex PCR, lists solely in-frame clones and lacks some. Here the sample spans about 100,000 clones, around nine tenths being singletons. Specimen: peripheral blood, collected 28 days after the second dose of the MenACWY control vaccine. These receptor sequences come from an adult who received the MenACWY meningococcal vaccine as a control.

The CDR3 DNA reads as TGTGCCAGCTCACCCGGGACAGTCTACGAGCAGTACTTC. This gives the protein CASSPGTVYEQYF. The chain has TRBV18 and TRBJ2-7; 7 nucleotides match TRBD1. Germline V lookup: CDR1 KGHSH, CDR2 LQKENI. The CDR3 is made up of 13 amino acids. V dropped 3 bases and J dropped 3; count of bases not matched to a gene: 2.

V usage is TRBV19 and J usage is TRBJ2-3; D might be TRBD2 (6 bases). The CDR3 is made up of 15 amino acids. The V end was cut by 5 bases, the J end by 2 bases, with 14 bases between. Germline V gene data show CDR1 as LNHDA and CDR2 as SQIVND (reference sequence). Here the CDR3 DNA reads TGTGCCAGTAGTGCCGGGAGTTACTACACAGATACGCAGTATTTT. It translates to CASSAGSYYTDTQYF.

This clone appeared once. The chain employs TRBV11-3 and TRBJ2-1, with 9 bases matching TRBD1. The CDR3 has 13 amino acids. Germline values: CDR1 SGHNT, CDR2 YENEEA. Germline trimming cut 5 bases from V and 6 bases from J; bases unmatched to any gene: 2. The CDR3 protein is CASSQGQGNEQFF. CDR3 in DNA: TGTGCCAGCAGCCAGGGACAGGGCAATGAGCAGTTCTTC.

The gene calls are TRBV7-9 and TRBJ1-3; D is perhaps TRBD1 (6 bases). The CDR3 has 15 residues. CDR1 SEHNR and CDR2 FQNEAQ come from the germline V gene (reference sequence). V was cut by 1 base and J by 2 bases, with 9 bases left in between. CDR3 protein: CASSLVQGAGNTIYF. In nucleotides, the CDR3 is TGTGCCAGCAGCTTAGTACAGGGAGCTGGAAACACCATATATTTT.

The table lists this clone with a few counts. V gene TRBV9 combines with J gene TRBJ1-1; the match to TRBD1 covers 7 bases. This CDR3 comprises 14 residues. CDR1 is SGDLS and CDR2 is YYNGEE in the germline V gene. J lost 2 bases, V lost 5 bases, and 6 bases had no gene match. In DNA form, the CDR3 reads TGTGCCAGCAGTTGGACAGGAGAAAACACTGAAGCTTTCTTT. Its protein is CASSWTGENTEAFF.

This chain joins TRBV19 and TRBJ2-3, with a weak D call TRBD1 (6 bases). V shed 4 bases and J shed 4 bases, with 12 bases lying between them. The CDR3 has 14 amino acids. The germline gives CDR1 LNHDA, CDR2 SQIVND (reference sequence). DNA of the CDR3: TGTGCCAGTAGTAAATTAGGGGGTGCAGATACGCAGTATTTT. Amino acid sequence: CASSKLGGADTQYF.

The chain combines TRBV6-2 or TRBV6-3 with TRBJ1-6; 8 bases map to TRBD1. CDR3 size: 16 residues. Trimming removed 4 bases from V and 8 bases from J; junction bases left unmatched: 10. The germline V gene encodes CDR1 MNHEY and CDR2 SVGEGT. In DNA, the CDR3 is TGTGCCAGCAGTTTTGGACAGGGAGGATGGGATTCACCCCTCCACTTT. Its translation: CASSFGQGGWDSPLHF.

The chain recombines TRBV5-1 with TRBJ2-2, with a tentative D call TRBD1 (5 bases). The ends were cut back, 4 bases at V and 7 bases at J, with 14 bases in the middle. This CDR3 spans 14 amino acids. CDR1 is SGHRS, CDR2 YFSETQ, per germline. The DNA for the CDR3 is TGCGCCAGCAGCCGTCCGCCAGGGATCGGGGAGCTGTTTTTT. Translating gives CASSRPPGIGELFF.

The rearrangement links TRBV5-1 to TRBJ1-4; D gene ambiguous. The germline V gene has CDR1 SGHRS and CDR2 YFSETQ. V lost 0 bases, J lost 8 bases, and 11 bases lay in between. This CDR3 has 14 amino acids. The CDR3, as DNA: TGCGCCAGCAGCTTGGGCAGGTCGGGAGAAAAACTGTTTTTT. It is translated as CASSLGRSGEKLFF.

This CDR3 reads CASRTGDNSPLHF. In DNA, the CDR3 is TGCGCTAGTAGGACAGGGGATAATTCACCCCTCCACTTT. The genes are TRBV5-1 and TRBJ1-6, with 9 bases identical to TRBD1. Germline loops: CDR1 SGHRS, CDR2 YFSETQ. The CDR3 loop spans 13 amino acids.

This clone was detected only a few times. V usage is TRBV27 and J usage is TRBJ1-3, with D possibly being TRBD1 (6 bases). V was cut by 7 bases and J by 6 bases, with 19 bases left in between. CDR3 length equals 15 residues. The germline CDR1 and CDR2 sequences are MNHEY and SMNVEV (reference sequence). The CDR3, as DNA: TGTGCCAGCAAAAGTCTTACACCGGGGGCAAACACCATATATTTT. It translates to CASKSLTPGANTIYF.

This chain links TRBV28 with TRBJ1-5, with a weak D call TRBD1 (5 bases). CDR1 and CDR2 from the germline V gene are MDHEN and SYDVKM. Trimming left V 2 bases short and J 6 bases short, with 11 bases between. This CDR3 is built from 14 residues. CDR3 in amino acids: CASSLTRAGQPQHF. In DNA form, the CDR3 reads TGTGCCAGCAGTTTAACCAGGGCGGGTCAGCCCCAGCATTTT.

Only a few counts were recorded for this clone. The V call is TRBV27, the J call TRBJ1-4; 8 bases line up with TRBD1. CDR3 length: 14 amino acids. The J segment lost 7 bases and the V segment lost 6 bases, leaving 7 bases of the junction unmatched. The germline V gene has CDR1 MNHEY and CDR2 SMNVEV (reference sequence). The CDR3 DNA is TGTGCCAGCAGCCACCGGGACAGGCTTGAAAAACTGTTTTTT. It yields the protein CASSHRDRLEKLFF.

This clone was seen a few times. This chain links TRBV5-1 with TRBJ2-7; D is perhaps TRBD1 (6 bases). The CDR3 covers 14 residues. The V end lost 3 bases, the J end lost 1 base, and 11 bases lay between the germline ends. Germline V lookup: CDR1 SGHRS, CDR2 YFSETQ. The CDR3 sequence: CASSSYRDSYEQYF. The CDR3 DNA reads as TGCGCCAGCAGCTCCTACAGGGATTCCTACGAGCAGTACTTC.

V and J are TRBV7-2 and TRBJ1-2; D is undetermined. The germline gives CDR1 SGHTA, CDR2 FQGNSA. V shed 5 bases and J shed 8 bases, with 15 bases lying between them. The CDR3 has 13 residues. CDR3 in amino acids: CASSPGRVEGYTF. The CDR3 DNA follows: TGTGCCAGCAGCCCTGGACGCGTGGAGGGCTACACCTTC.

The chain combines TRBV6-2 or TRBV6-3 with TRBJ2-3; the D gene is possibly TRBD2 (6 bases). The CDR3 sequence is 15 residues long. Germline V gives CDR1 MNHEY, CDR2 SVGEGT. The V gene lost 1 base and the J gene lost 0 bases, with 8 bases spanning the gap. In DNA, the CDR3 is TGTGCCAGCAGTTACTGGGGGGATAGCACAGATACGCAGTATTTT. This sequence encodes CASSYWGDSTDTQYF.

The gene calls are TRBV24-1 and TRBJ2-5; D ambiguous. From germline, CDR1 is KGHDR and CDR2 SFDVKD. Trimming took 3 bases from V and 1 from J, leaving 14 bases between them. This CDR3 is built from 16 residues. The CDR3 nucleotides are TGTGCCACCAGTGATCCTCTCACACCCTCCCAAGAGACCCAGTACTTC. This codes for CATSDPLTPSQETQYF.

This rearrangement joins TRBV19 to TRBJ1-1, with D tentatively TRBD1 (5 bases). V lost 7 bases and J 6 bases, leaving 21 bases between the germline ends. Germline V gene lookup returns CDR1 LNHDA and CDR2 SQIVND (reference sequence). The CDR3 runs to 15 residues. CDR3 protein: CASNSGTRGTAEAFF. CDR3 nucleotide sequence: TGTGCCAGTAATTCTGGGACGCGGGGTACAGCTGAAGCTTTCTTT.

V gene TRBV6-1 combines with J gene TRBJ2-7; 7 nucleotides agree with TRBD1. The ends lost 3 bases at V and 7 bases at J; junction bases unmatched: 12. Germline-derived CDR1 and CDR2 are MNHNS and SASEGT. This CDR3 has 15 amino acids. The CDR3 here is CASSDMNRGKWEQYF. CDR3 nucleotide sequence: TGTGCCAGCAGTGATATGAACAGGGGCAAGTGGGAGCAGTACTTC.

This rearrangement joins TRBV18 to TRBJ1-4, with D tentatively TRBD1 (6 bases). Germline lookup yields CDR1 KGHSH and CDR2 LQKENI. Trimming shortened V by 3 bases and J by 0 bases, and 14 bases separated the two germline ends. The CDR3 has 17 residues. The CDR3 here is CASSPEANRATNEKLFF. The CDR3 bases are TGTGCCAGCTCACCGGAAGCTAACAGGGCAACTAATGAAAAACTGTTTTTT.

The chain employs TRBV5-1 and TRBJ2-7, with D perhaps TRBD2 (6 bases). The CDR3 loop spans 16 amino acids. Germline loops: CDR1 SGHRS, CDR2 YFSETQ. V gave up 0 bases and J gave up 5 bases, with 18 bases separating them. CDR3 nucleotide sequence: TGCGCCAGCAGCTTGGCCCGAACGGGGACTCCGGACGAGCAGTACTTC. This gives the protein CASSLARTGTPDEQYF.

This chain joins TRBV6-6 and TRBJ1-2, with 8 bases matching TRBD1. Germline V lookup: CDR1 MNHNY, CDR2 SVGAGI (reference sequence). The CDR3 has 16 residues. V trimming: 2 bases; J trimming: 0 bases; junction bases outside the gene matches: 5. The CDR3 is CASSYGGTGSNYGYTF. In DNA, the CDR3 is TGTGCCAGCAGTTACGGGGGGACAGGTTCTAACTATGGCTACACCTTC.

V usage is TRBV13 and J usage is TRBJ2-2; tentative D call: TRBD2 (6 bases). Deletions cut 7 bases from V and 1 base from J, with 19 bases between. The germline CDR1 and CDR2 sequences are PRHDT and FYEKMQ (reference sequence). The CDR3 is 17 amino acids. In DNA, the CDR3 is TGTGCCAGCATCCTAGGGAGGCGAGCGGGGAACACCGGGGAGCTGTTTTTT. This sequence encodes CASILGRRAGNTGELFF.

This chain links TRBV6-5 with TRBJ2-3, with 7 bases identical to TRBD2. V dropped 3 bases and J dropped 6; count of bases not matched to a gene: 3. CDR3 length: 13 amino acids. From germline, CDR1 is MNHEY and CDR2 SVGAGI. The CDR3 loop reads CASSYQLADTQYF. The CDR3 DNA reads TGTGCCAGCAGTTATCAACTAGCGGATACGCAGTATTTT.

This clone was observed a single time. The rearrangement uses TRBV19 and TRBJ1-2; weak D call: TRBD1 (5 bases). Looked up from germline, CDR1 is LNHDA and CDR2 is SQIVND (reference sequence). The ends were cut back, 2 bases at V and 4 bases at J, with 11 bases in the middle. The CDR3 covers 14 residues. Here the CDR3 reads CASSIRGRLYGYTF. CDR3 nucleotide sequence: TGTGCCAGTAGTATACGGGGCAGGCTCTATGGCTACACCTTC.

The rearrangement links TRBV2 to TRBJ1-2; no clear D. CDR1 and CDR2 from the germline V gene are SNHLY and FYNNEI. CDR3 length: 14 residues. V shed 6 bases and J shed 3 bases, with 14 bases lying between them. CDR3 DNA: TGTGCCAGCAGCGCGGCTAGGGTTGACTATGGCTACACCTTC. It is translated as CASSAARVDYGYTF.

The chain links TRBV6-5 to TRBJ1-1; 8 nucleotides match TRBD1. The length of the CDR3 is 14 residues. In germline, CDR1 is MNHEY, CDR2 SVGAGI. The junction had 3 bases not matched to a gene; V was cut back by 2 bases and J by 4 bases. The CDR3 loop is CASSYEQGGTEAFF. The CDR3 DNA reads as TGTGCCAGCAGTTACGAACAGGGGGGCACTGAAGCTTTCTTT.

This clone has only a few counts. The chain carries TRBV5-1 and TRBJ2-1; 7 bases are a match to TRBD1. This CDR3 contains 16 residues. Unmatched junction bases numbered 13, after V lost 3 bases and J lost 7 bases. Germline values: CDR1 SGHRS, CDR2 YFSETQ. The CDR3 loop is CASSSTTGRRGNEQFF. The CDR3 DNA is TGCGCCAGCAGCTCGACGACAGGCCGCAGGGGGAATGAGCAGTTCTTC.